These T cell receptor beta chains were read from a single sample in a study of response to subunit inactivated influenza vaccine. TCRdb re-called the RT-PCR reads with MiXCR, one entry per CDR3 protein. This sample has hundreds of thousands of distinct CDR3 sequences, with 15% to 20% found just once. The sequences come from PBMCs from blood, collected roughly 5 days after vaccination. Source of these receptors: a man aged 50 or older who received an inactivated influenza vaccine. Both conserved end residues are part of each CDR3. The order of the fields is clone size, V gene, D gene, J gene, CDR3 protein, CDR3 DNA. A D gene is named only where the DNA matches it firmly. Not all rows give a size; the values are once, few, many and, for expanded clones, a class.

clone_size: NA
v_call: TRBV4-3
d_call: TRBD2
j_call: TRBJ2-7
cdr3_aa: CASSQDLAGISYEQYF
cdr3_nt: TGCGCCAGCAGCCAAGATCTAGCGGGGATTTCCTACGAGCAGTACTTC

clone_size: few
v_call: TRBV10-2
d_call: NA
j_call: TRBJ1-4
cdr3_aa: CASREVGEKLFF
cdr3_nt: TGCGCCAGCAGGGAGGTTGGCGAAAAACTGTTTTTT

clone_size: few
v_call: TRBV4-2
d_call: TRBD1
j_call: TRBJ1-5
cdr3_aa: CASSQEPQGSMDQPQHF
cdr3_nt: TGTGCCAGCAGCCAAGAGCCACAGGGGTCAATGGATCAGCCCCAGCATTTT

clone_size: once
v_call: TRBV18
d_call: NA
j_call: TRBJ1-5
cdr3_aa: CASSPRASNQPQHF
cdr3_nt: TGTGCCAGCTCACCAAGGGCTTCCAATCAGCCCCAGCATTTT

clone_size: NA
v_call: TRBV4-3
d_call: TRBD2
j_call: TRBJ2-2
cdr3_aa: CASSQLLAGGNTGELFF
cdr3_nt: TGCGCCAGCAGCCAGTTACTAGCGGGGGGAAACACCGGGGAGCTGTTTTTT

clone_size: NA
v_call: TRBV12-3/TRBV12-4
d_call: TRBD2
j_call: TRBJ2-3
cdr3_aa: CASSPRLAGGPDTQYF
cdr3_nt: TGTGCCAGCAGTCCTCGACTAGCGGGGGGGCCTGATACGCAGTATTTT

clone_size: NA
v_call: TRBV29-1
d_call: NA
j_call: TRBJ2-3
cdr3_aa: CSVERGAGVGTDTQYF
cdr3_nt: TGCAGCGTTGAAAGGGGGGCGGGAGTAGGCACAGATACGCAGTATTTT

clone_size: many
v_call: TRBV5-5
d_call: NA
j_call: TRBJ2-3
cdr3_aa: CASSLGATDTQYF
cdr3_nt: TGTGCCAGCAGCTTGGGTGCGACAGATACGCAGTATTTT

clone_size: NA
v_call: TRBV5-1
d_call: NA
j_call: TRBJ2-3
cdr3_aa: CASSLGQTPYTQYF
cdr3_nt: TGCGCCAGCAGCTTGGGGCAGACTCCGTATACGCAGTATTTT

clone_size: few
v_call: TRBV27
d_call: NA
j_call: TRBJ2-3
cdr3_aa: CASSFLAGVGADTQYF
cdr3_nt: TGTGCCAGCAGTTTCCTGGCAGGGGTGGGTGCAGATACGCAGTATTTT

clone_size: NA
v_call: TRBV20-1
d_call: NA
j_call: TRBJ2-1
cdr3_aa: CSAGRRISYNEQFF
cdr3_nt: TGCAGTGCTGGACGCCGAATCTCCTACAATGAGCAGTTCTTC

clone_size: many
v_call: TRBV6-1
d_call: TRBD2
j_call: TRBJ2-3
cdr3_aa: CAAGASGRLDTQYF
cdr3_nt: TGTGCCGCAGGGGCTAGCGGGAGGCTTGATACGCAGTATTTT

clone_size: NA
v_call: TRBV6-2/TRBV6-3
d_call: TRBD2
j_call: TRBJ2-2
cdr3_aa: CASGRLAPYTGELFF
cdr3_nt: TGTGCCAGCGGCCGACTAGCGCCCTACACCGGGGAGCTGTTTTTT

clone_size: NA
v_call: TRBV3-1
d_call: TRBD2
j_call: TRBJ2-1
cdr3_aa: CASSPSGSGGNNEQFF
cdr3_nt: TGTGCCAGCAGCCCCAGTGGTAGCGGGGGGAACAATGAGCAGTTCTTC

clone_size: NA
v_call: TRBV10-3
d_call: TRBD1
j_call: TRBJ2-7
cdr3_aa: CAISATGDYEQYF
cdr3_nt: TGTGCCATCAGTGCTACAGGGGATTACGAGCAGTACTTC

clone_size: few
v_call: TRBV7-2
d_call: NA
j_call: TRBJ2-1
cdr3_aa: CASSLNRPGNEQFF
cdr3_nt: TGTGCCAGCAGCTTAAATCGTCCGGGGAATGAGCAGTTCTTC

clone_size: few
v_call: TRBV29-1
d_call: NA
j_call: TRBJ1-2
cdr3_aa: CSVEGGGTYGYTF
cdr3_nt: TGCAGCGTTGAGGGAGGGGGGACCTATGGCTACACCTTC

clone_size: few
v_call: TRBV12-3/TRBV12-4
d_call: NA
j_call: TRBJ1-5
cdr3_aa: CASSFKGSQPQHF
cdr3_nt: TGTGCCAGCAGTTTTAAGGGGAGTCAGCCCCAGCATTTT

clone_size: NA
v_call: TRBV20-1
d_call: TRBD1
j_call: TRBJ2-5
cdr3_aa: CSAVLGQGAPETQYF
cdr3_nt: TGCAGTGCTGTCCTGGGACAGGGGGCGCCTGAGACCCAGTACTTC

clone_size: NA
v_call: TRBV7-2
d_call: NA
j_call: TRBJ2-6
cdr3_aa: CASSRRRSGANVLTF
cdr3_nt: TGTGCCAGCAGCCGAAGGCGCTCTGGGGCCAACGTCCTGACTTTC

clone_size: few
v_call: TRBV4-3
d_call: TRBD1
j_call: TRBJ2-4
cdr3_aa: CASSLHPHSDRAANIQYF
cdr3_nt: TGCGCCAGCAGCCTGCATCCCCACTCCGACAGGGCAGCAAACATTCAGTACTTC

clone_size: few
v_call: TRBV25-1
d_call: NA
j_call: TRBJ1-1
cdr3_aa: CASSGIELNTEAFF
cdr3_nt: TGTGCCAGCAGTGGCATCGAACTGAACACTGAAGCTTTCTTT

clone_size: many
v_call: TRBV12-3/TRBV12-4
d_call: NA
j_call: TRBJ1-5
cdr3_aa: CASNGVGNQPQHF
cdr3_nt: TGTGCCAGCAACGGGGTAGGAAATCAGCCCCAGCATTTT

clone_size: NA
v_call: TRBV5-1
d_call: TRBD1
j_call: TRBJ1-1
cdr3_aa: CASSLGAGPPGQGNAFF
cdr3_nt: TGCGCCAGCAGCTTGGGGGCAGGGCCGCCGGGACAGGGGAACGCTTTCTTT

clone_size: NA
v_call: TRBV12-3/TRBV12-4
d_call: TRBD1
j_call: TRBJ2-7
cdr3_aa: CASSQTGGGGPLYEQYF
cdr3_nt: TGTGCCAGCAGTCAGACAGGGGGCGGAGGGCCCCTCTACGAGCAGTACTTC

clone_size: NA
v_call: TRBV24-1
d_call: TRBD1
j_call: TRBJ2-5
cdr3_aa: CATAGQGAWETQYF
cdr3_nt: TGTGCCACTGCGGGACAGGGGGCCTGGGAGACCCAGTACTTC

clone_size: few
v_call: TRBV7-8
d_call: NA
j_call: TRBJ2-1
cdr3_aa: CASRTRWEMEQFF
cdr3_nt: TGTGCCAGCAGAACAAGGTGGGAGATGGAGCAGTTCTTC

clone_size: NA
v_call: TRBV10-3
d_call: TRBD2
j_call: TRBJ2-7
cdr3_aa: CASGLAGEGSYEQYF
cdr3_nt: TGTGCCAGCGGACTAGCGGGAGAGGGCTCCTACGAGCAGTACTTC

clone_size: NA
v_call: TRBV20-1
d_call: TRBD2
j_call: TRBJ2-1
cdr3_aa: CSARRLGRGLARNEQFF
cdr3_nt: TGCAGTGCTAGAAGGCTGGGTCGTGGACTAGCGCGGAATGAGCAGTTCTTC

clone_size: few
v_call: TRBV7-2
d_call: NA
j_call: TRBJ2-5
cdr3_aa: CASSFGRNTQYF
cdr3_nt: TGTGCCAGCAGCTTCGGGCGAAACACCCAGTACTTC

clone_size: few
v_call: TRBV19
d_call: NA
j_call: TRBJ2-2
cdr3_aa: CASSTIVVTATGELFF
cdr3_nt: TGTGCCAGTAGTACCATTGTGGTCACCGCCACCGGGGAGCTGTTTTTT

clone_size: NA
v_call: TRBV6-5
d_call: TRBD2
j_call: TRBJ2-3
cdr3_aa: CASSFQLADTQYF
cdr3_nt: TGTGCCAGCAGTTTCCAACTAGCGGATACGCAGTATTTT

clone_size: NA
v_call: TRBV7-2
d_call: NA
j_call: TRBJ1-6
cdr3_aa: CASSLAGNSNSPLHF
cdr3_nt: TGTGCCAGCAGCTTAGCGGGGAACTCGAATTCACCCCTCCACTTT

clone_size: many
v_call: TRBV4-3
d_call: NA
j_call: TRBJ2-1
cdr3_aa: CASSQDKGYEQFF
cdr3_nt: TGCGCCAGCAGCCAAGACAAGGGTTATGAGCAGTTCTTC

clone_size: many
v_call: TRBV5-1
d_call: TRBD1
j_call: TRBJ2-5
cdr3_aa: CASSLAPGTGVRSQETQYF
cdr3_nt: TGCGCCAGCAGCTTAGCCCCCGGGACAGGGGTTAGGTCTCAAGAGACCCAGTACTTC

clone_size: NA
v_call: TRBV18
d_call: TRBD1
j_call: TRBJ2-7
cdr3_aa: CASSHGQGVNEQYF
cdr3_nt: TGTGCCAGCTCACACGGACAGGGGGTCAACGAGCAGTACTTC

clone_size: NA
v_call: TRBV7-8
d_call: NA
j_call: TRBJ2-5
cdr3_aa: CASSSPSAQYF
cdr3_nt: TGTGCCAGCAGCTCCCCGTCGGCCCAGTACTTC

clone_size: few
v_call: TRBV20-1
d_call: NA
j_call: TRBJ2-5
cdr3_aa: CSAKAGVETQYF
cdr3_nt: TGCAGTGCTAAGGCAGGGGTAGAGACCCAGTACTTC

clone_size: few
v_call: TRBV4-3
d_call: NA
j_call: TRBJ1-5
cdr3_aa: CASSQRPGSNQPQHF
cdr3_nt: TGCGCCAGCAGCCAGAGGCCGGGGAGCAATCAGCCCCAGCATTTT

clone_size: NA
v_call: TRBV3-1
d_call: NA
j_call: TRBJ1-4
cdr3_aa: CASSLTTGYTNEKLFF
cdr3_nt: TGTGCCAGCAGCCTAACCACAGGATATACTAATGAAAAACTGTTTTTT

clone_size: many
v_call: TRBV5-5
d_call: NA
j_call: TRBJ2-3
cdr3_aa: CASSQITGFTDTQYF
cdr3_nt: TGTGCCAGCAGCCAAATCACAGGTTTTACAGATACGCAGTATTTT

clone_size: NA
v_call: TRBV12-3/TRBV12-4
d_call: TRBD1
j_call: TRBJ2-2
cdr3_aa: CASSQGASGELFF
cdr3_nt: TGTGCCAGCAGCCAGGGGGCATCTGGGGAGCTGTTTTTT

clone_size: few
v_call: TRBV11-2
d_call: NA
j_call: TRBJ2-1
cdr3_aa: CASSFVGGDYNEQFF
cdr3_nt: TGTGCCAGCAGCTTTGTCGGCGGAGACTACAATGAGCAGTTCTTC

clone_size: few
v_call: TRBV20-1
d_call: NA
j_call: TRBJ1-1
cdr3_aa: CSARDARALTEAFF
cdr3_nt: TGCAGTGCTAGAGACGCTAGAGCCCTCACTGAAGCTTTCTTT

clone_size: NA
v_call: TRBV12-3/TRBV12-4
d_call: NA
j_call: TRBJ2-7
cdr3_aa: CASSLGGGTHEQYF
cdr3_nt: TGTGCCAGCAGTTTAGGTGGGGGTACCCACGAGCAGTACTTC

clone_size: many
v_call: TRBV10-1
d_call: NA
j_call: TRBJ2-2
cdr3_aa: CASRPDSLSGTGELFF
cdr3_nt: TGCGCCAGCAGACCGGACAGTCTATCAGGGACCGGGGAGCTGTTTTTT

clone_size: NA
v_call: TRBV6-5
d_call: NA
j_call: TRBJ1-1
cdr3_aa: CASSYSGATDTEAFF
cdr3_nt: TGTGCCAGCAGTTACTCAGGAGCAACTGACACTGAAGCTTTCTTT

clone_size: few
v_call: TRBV29-1
d_call: NA
j_call: TRBJ2-5
cdr3_aa: CSVIAGLGETQYF
cdr3_nt: TGCAGCGTTATCGCAGGGCTTGGGGAGACCCAGTACTTC

clone_size: NA
v_call: TRBV12-3/TRBV12-4
d_call: NA
j_call: TRBJ1-1
cdr3_aa: CASSSRRQYTEAFF
cdr3_nt: TGTGCCAGCAGTTCCCGCCGACAGTACACTGAAGCTTTCTTT

clone_size: many
v_call: TRBV29-1
d_call: TRBD2
j_call: TRBJ2-3
cdr3_aa: CSVDPRTSGGADTQYF
cdr3_nt: TGCAGCGTTGACCCTAGGACTAGCGGGGGGGCAGATACGCAGTATTTT